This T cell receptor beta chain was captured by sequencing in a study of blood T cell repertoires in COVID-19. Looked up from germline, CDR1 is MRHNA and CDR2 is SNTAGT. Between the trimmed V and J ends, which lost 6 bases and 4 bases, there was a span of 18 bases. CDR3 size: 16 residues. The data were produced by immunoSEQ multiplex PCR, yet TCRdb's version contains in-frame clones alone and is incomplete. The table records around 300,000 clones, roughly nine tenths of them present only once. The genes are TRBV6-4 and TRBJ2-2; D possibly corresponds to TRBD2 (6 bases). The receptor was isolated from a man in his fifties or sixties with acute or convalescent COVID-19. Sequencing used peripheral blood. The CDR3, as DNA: TGTGCCAGCAGAGCTATGGAGGGAAGAGTCACCGGGGAGCTGTTTTTT. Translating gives CASRAMEGRVTGELFF.